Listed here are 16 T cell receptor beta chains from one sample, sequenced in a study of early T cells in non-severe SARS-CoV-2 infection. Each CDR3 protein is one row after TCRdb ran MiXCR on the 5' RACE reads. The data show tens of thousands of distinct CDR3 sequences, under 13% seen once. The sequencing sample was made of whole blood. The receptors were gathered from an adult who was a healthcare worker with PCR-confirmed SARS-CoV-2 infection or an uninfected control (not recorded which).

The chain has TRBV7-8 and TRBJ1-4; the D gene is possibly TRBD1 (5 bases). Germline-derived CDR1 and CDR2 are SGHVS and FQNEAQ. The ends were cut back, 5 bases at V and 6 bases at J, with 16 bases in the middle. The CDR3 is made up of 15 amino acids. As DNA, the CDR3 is TGTGCCAGCAGCCAACAGACAGCCTCAGATGAAAAACTGTTTTTT. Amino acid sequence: CASSQQTASDEKLFF.

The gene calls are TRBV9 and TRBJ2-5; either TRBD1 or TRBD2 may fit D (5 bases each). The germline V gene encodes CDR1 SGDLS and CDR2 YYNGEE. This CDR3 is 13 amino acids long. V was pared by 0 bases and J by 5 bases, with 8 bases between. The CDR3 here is CASSVAGTETQYF. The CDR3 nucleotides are TGTGCCAGCAGCGTAGCGGGGACGGAGACCCAGTACTTC.

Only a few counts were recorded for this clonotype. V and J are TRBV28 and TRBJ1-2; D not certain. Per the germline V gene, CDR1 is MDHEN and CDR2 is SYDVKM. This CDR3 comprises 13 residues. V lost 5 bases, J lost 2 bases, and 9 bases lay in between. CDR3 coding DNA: TGTGCCAGCAGTCGACTGTTCAACTATGGCTACACCTTC. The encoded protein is CASSRLFNYGYTF.

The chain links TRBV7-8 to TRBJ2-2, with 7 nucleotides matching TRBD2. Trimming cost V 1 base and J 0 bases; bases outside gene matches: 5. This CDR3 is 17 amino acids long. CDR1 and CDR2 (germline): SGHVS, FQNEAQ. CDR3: CASSLVPSGANTGELFF. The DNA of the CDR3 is TGTGCCAGCAGCTTAGTTCCCAGCGGGGCGAACACCGGGGAGCTGTTTTTT.

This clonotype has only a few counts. Here the CDR3 reads CSAGTSGRWVSYNEQFF. In nucleotides, the CDR3 is TGCAGTGCTGGGACTAGCGGGAGGTGGGTGTCCTACAATGAGCAGTTCTTC. The chain uses TRBV20-1 and TRBJ2-1; 15 nucleotides agree with TRBD2. This CDR3 comprises 17 residues. Germline-derived CDR1 and CDR2 are DFQATT and SNEGSKA (reference sequence). J gave up 1 base and V 5 bases, and 6 bases lay outside the gene matches.

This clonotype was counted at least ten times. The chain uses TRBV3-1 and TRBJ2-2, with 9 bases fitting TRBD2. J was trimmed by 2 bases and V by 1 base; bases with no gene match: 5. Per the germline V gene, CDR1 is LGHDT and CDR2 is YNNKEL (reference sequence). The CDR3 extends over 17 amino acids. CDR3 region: CASSQAPLAGNTGELFF. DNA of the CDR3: TGTGCCAGCAGCCAAGCGCCCCTAGCGGGAAACACCGGGGAGCTGTTTTTT.

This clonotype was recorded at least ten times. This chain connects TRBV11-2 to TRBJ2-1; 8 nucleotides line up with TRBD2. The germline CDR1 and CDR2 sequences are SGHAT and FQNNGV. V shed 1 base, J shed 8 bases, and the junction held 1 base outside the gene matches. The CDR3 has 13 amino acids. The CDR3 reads CASSLGSGDEQFF. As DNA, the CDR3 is TGTGCCAGCAGCTTAGGTAGCGGGGATGAGCAGTTCTTC.

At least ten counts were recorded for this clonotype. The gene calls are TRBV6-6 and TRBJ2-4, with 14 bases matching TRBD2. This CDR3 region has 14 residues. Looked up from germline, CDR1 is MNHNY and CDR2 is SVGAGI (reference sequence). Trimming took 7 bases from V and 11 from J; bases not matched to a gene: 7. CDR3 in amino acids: CASNGLAGGEVQYF. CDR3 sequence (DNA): TGTGCCAGCAACGGACTAGCGGGAGGCGAGGTTCAGTACTTC.

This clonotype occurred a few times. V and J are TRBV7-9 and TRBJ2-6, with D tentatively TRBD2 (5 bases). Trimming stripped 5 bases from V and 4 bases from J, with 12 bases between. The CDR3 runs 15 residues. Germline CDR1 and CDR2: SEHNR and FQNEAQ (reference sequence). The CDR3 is CASSPPPGGANVLTF. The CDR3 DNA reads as TGTGCCAGCAGCCCACCGCCGGGGGGGGCCAACGTCCTGACTTTC.

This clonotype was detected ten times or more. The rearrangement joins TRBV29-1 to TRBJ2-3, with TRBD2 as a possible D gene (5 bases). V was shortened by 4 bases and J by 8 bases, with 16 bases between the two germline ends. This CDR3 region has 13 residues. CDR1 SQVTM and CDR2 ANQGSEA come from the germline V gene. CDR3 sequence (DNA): TGCAGCGTTGTCACTAGGTTGGGTGCTACGCAGTATTTT. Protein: CSVVTRLGATQYF.

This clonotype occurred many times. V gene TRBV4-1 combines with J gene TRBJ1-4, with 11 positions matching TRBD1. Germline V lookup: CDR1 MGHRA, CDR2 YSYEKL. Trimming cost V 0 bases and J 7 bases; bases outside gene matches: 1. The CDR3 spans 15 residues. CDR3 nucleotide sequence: TGCGCCAGCAGCCAAGAAGGGACAGGGGGTGAAAAACTGTTTTTT. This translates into CASSQEGTGGEKLFF.

CDR3 in DNA: TGTGCCAGCAGCTTAAGCGGCTCCATGGAGACCCAGTACTTC. It codes for CASSLSGSMETQYF. The chain uses TRBV7-8 and TRBJ2-5; D perhaps matches TRBD2 (5 bases). The CDR3 loop spans 14 amino acids. V was trimmed by 2 bases and J by 5 bases, leaving 12 bases between them. Germline V lookup: CDR1 SGHVS, CDR2 FQNEAQ.

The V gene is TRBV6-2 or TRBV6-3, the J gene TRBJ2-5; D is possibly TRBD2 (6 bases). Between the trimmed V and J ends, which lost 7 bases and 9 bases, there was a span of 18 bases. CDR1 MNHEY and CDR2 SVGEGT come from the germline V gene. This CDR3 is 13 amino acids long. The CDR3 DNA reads TGTGCCAGCATTGGACCGGGAGTTTACGCCCAGTACTTC. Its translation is CASIGPGVYAQYF.

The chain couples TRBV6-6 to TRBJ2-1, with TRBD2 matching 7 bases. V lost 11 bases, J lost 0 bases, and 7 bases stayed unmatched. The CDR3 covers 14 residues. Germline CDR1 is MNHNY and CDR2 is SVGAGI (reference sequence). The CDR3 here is CAGAGGSSYNEQFF. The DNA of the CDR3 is TGTGCCGGAGCCGGCGGGAGCTCCTACAATGAGCAGTTCTTC.

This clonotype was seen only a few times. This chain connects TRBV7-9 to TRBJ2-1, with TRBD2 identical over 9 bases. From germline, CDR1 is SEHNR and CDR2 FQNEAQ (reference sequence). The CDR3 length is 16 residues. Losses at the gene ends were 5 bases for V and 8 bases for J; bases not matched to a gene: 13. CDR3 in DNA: TGTGCCAGCAGCCTCAGAAGCGGGAGGATTTTCGATGAGCAGTTCTTC. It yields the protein CASSLRSGRIFDEQFF.

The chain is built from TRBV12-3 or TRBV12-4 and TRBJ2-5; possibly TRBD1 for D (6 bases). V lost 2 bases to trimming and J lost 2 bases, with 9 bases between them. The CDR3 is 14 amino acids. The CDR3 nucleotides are TGTGCCAGCAGTTTAAGGACAGATCAAGAGACCCAGTACTTC. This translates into CASSLRTDQETQYF.